This section outlines one T cell receptor beta chain sequence together with its context. Other nucleotide sequences in the sample specify the same CDR3. This record comes from a study of shared clonotypes between healthy human individuals. Overall study: Plates per donor: three CD4 naive, three CD4 memory, two CD8 naive, one CD8 memory.

Caucasian adults living in Nashville, Tennessee, provided all samples. CD4+ cell separation produced CD45RA+ naive and CD45RA-negative memory subsets. The repertoire was sequenced with immunoSEQ multiplex PCR; TCRdb's copy has only in-frame clones and lacks some. The data show approximately 1,500,000 clones, roughly 96% seen once. CDR1 is SGDLS and CDR2 is YYNGEE in the germline V gene. Trimming at V came to 2 bases and at J to 4 bases, leaving 1 base not matched to a gene. The CDR3 sequence is 16 residues long. Specimen: naive CD4+ T cells sorted from blood. Subset meaning: CD45RA+ positively selected. This receptor was taken from a young man in good health. The V call is TRBV9, the J call TRBJ2-2; 14 bases align to TRBD2. The CDR3 nucleotides are TGTGCCAGCAGCGTGACTAGCGGGAGGGGCACCGGGGAGCTGTTTTTT. Translation: CASSVTSGRGTGELFF.